The entry that follows covers one T cell receptor (beta chain) sequence. This sample was included in a study of CD8 T cells in ankylosing spondylitis. In TCRdb, the 5' RACE reads were re-called with MiXCR into one record per CDR3 protein. The table records approximately 220,000 distinct CDR3 sequences, approximately 24% of them present only once. Trimming stripped 4 bases from V and 5 bases from J, with 9 bases between. Germline V CDR1 and CDR2: MNHNS, SASEGT. This CDR3 contains 13 residues. This clonotype originated in a male donor with ankylosing spondylitis or in good health (not recorded which). Sequenced sample: blood, either unsorted or a sorted T cell fraction (not recorded which). J is TRBJ1-5 and V is TRBV6-1; no definite D call. The CDR3 DNA follows: TGTGCCAGCAGTGCTCGGGAGGATCAGCCCCAGCATTTT. Translated: CASSAREDQPQHF.